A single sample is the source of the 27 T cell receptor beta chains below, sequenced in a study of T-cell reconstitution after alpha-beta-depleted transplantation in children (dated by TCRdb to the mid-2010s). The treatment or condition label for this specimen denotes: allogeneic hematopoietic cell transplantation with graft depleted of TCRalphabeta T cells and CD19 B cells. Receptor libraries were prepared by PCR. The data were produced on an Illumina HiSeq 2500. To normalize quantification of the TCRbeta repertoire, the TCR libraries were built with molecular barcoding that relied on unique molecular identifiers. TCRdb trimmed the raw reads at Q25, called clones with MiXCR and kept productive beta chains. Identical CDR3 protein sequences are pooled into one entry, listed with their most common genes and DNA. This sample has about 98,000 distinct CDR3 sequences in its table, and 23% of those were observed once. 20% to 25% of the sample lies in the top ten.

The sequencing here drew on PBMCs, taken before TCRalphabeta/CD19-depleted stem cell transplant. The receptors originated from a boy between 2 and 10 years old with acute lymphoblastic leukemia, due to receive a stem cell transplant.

CDR3 amino acids: CASSFRVYRYEQFF. DNA of the CDR3: TGTGCCAGCAGTTTCAGGGTTTATCGTTATGAGCAGTTCTTC. The chain carries TRBV27 and TRBJ2-1, with D possibly matching TRBD1 (5 bases). The CDR3 consists of 14 residues. Germline V gene data show CDR1 as MNHEY and CDR2 as SMNVEV (reference sequence). The germline V and J ends were trimmed by 3 bases and 8 bases, with 14 bases remaining between them.

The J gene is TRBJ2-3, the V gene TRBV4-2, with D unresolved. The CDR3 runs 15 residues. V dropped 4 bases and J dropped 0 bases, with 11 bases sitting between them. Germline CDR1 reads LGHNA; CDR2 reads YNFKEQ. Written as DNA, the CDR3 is TGTGCCAGCAGCCCCGGCCCCGGGAGCACAGATACGCAGTATTTT. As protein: CASSPGPGSTDTQYF.

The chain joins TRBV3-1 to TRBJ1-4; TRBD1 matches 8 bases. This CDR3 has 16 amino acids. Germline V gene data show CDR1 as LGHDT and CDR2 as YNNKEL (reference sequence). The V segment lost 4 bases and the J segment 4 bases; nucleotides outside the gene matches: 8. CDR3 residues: CASSPFRTGNNEKLFF. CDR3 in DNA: TGTGCCAGCAGCCCCTTTCGGACAGGGAATAATGAAAAACTGTTTTTT.

The CDR3, as DNA: TGTGCCAGCGTTGGGGGGCTTCGCACTGAAGCTTTCTTT. Translated, it gives CASVGGLRTEAFF. The chain recombines TRBV27 with TRBJ1-1; maybe TRBD1 (6 bases). V gave up 8 bases and J gave up 4 bases, with 14 bases separating them. The CDR3 runs to 13 residues. From germline, CDR1 is MNHEY and CDR2 SMNVEV (reference sequence).

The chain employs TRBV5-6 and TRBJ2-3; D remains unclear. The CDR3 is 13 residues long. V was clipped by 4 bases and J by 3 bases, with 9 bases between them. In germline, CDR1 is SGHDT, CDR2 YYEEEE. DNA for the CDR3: TGTGCCAGCAGCCTTTGGTCTACAGATACGCAGTATTTT. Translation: CASSLWSTDTQYF.

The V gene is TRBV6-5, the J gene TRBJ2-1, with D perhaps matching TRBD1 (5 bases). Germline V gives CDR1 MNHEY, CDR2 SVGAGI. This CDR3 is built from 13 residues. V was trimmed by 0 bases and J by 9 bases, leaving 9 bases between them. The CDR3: CASSYSIRGEQFF. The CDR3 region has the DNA TGTGCCAGCAGTTACTCGATTAGGGGTGAGCAGTTCTTC.

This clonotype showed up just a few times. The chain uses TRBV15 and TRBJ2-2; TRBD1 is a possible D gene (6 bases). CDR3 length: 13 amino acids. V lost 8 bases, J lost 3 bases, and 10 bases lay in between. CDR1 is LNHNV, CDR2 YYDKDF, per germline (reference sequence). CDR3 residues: CATRRTDTGELFF. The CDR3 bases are TGTGCCACCCGACGGACAGACACCGGGGAGCTGTTTTTT. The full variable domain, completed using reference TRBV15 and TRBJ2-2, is DAMVIQNPRYQVTQFGKPVTLSCSQTLNHNVMYWYQQKSSQAPKLLFHYYDKDFNNEADTPDNFQSRRPNTSFCFLDIRSPGLGDTAMYLCATRRTDTGELFFGEGSRLTVL.

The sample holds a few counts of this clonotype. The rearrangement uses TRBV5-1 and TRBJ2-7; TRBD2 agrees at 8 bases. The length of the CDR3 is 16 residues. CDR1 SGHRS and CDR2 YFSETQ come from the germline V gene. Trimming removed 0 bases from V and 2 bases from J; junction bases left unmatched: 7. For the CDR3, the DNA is TGCGCCAGCAGCTTGGCTCCGGGACTAGTCCCCTACGAGCAGTACTTC. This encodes CASSLAPGLVPYEQYF.

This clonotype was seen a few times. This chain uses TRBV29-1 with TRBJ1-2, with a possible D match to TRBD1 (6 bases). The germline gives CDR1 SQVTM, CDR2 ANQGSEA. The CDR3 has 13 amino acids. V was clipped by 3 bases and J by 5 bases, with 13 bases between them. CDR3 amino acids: CSVDGGARYGYTF. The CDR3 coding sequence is TGCAGCGTTGACGGGGGGGCTAGGTATGGCTACACCTTC.

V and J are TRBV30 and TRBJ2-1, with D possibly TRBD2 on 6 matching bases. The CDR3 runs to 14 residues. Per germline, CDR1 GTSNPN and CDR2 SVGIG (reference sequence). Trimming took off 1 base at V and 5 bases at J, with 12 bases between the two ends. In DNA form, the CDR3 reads TGTGCCTGGAGTGAGGCTAGCGTAGACAATGAGCAGTTCTTC. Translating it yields CAWSEASVDNEQFF.

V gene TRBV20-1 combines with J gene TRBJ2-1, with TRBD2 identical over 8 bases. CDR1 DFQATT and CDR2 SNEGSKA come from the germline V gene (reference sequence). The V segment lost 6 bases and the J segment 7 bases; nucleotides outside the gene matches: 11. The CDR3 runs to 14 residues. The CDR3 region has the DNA TGCAGTGCACTTCGCGGGGGGAGTGGAAATGAGCAGTTCTTC. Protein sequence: CSALRGGSGNEQFF.

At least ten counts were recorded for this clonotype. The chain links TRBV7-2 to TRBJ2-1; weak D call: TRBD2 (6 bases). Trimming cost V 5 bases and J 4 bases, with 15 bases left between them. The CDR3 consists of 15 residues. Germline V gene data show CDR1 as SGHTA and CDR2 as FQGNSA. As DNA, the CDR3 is TGTGCCAGCAGCCGTAGCGGAGGCGCTTACAATGAGCAGTTCTTC. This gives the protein CASSRSGGAYNEQFF.

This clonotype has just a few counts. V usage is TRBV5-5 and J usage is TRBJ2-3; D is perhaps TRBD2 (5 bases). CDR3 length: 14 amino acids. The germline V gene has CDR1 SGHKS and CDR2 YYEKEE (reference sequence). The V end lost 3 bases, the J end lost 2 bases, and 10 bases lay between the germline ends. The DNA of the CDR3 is TGTGCCAGCAGCTCCGGAGCGGACACAGATACGCAGTATTTT. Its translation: CASSSGADTDTQYF.

The CDR3 coding sequence is TGCGCCAGCAGCCAAGACTACACCGGGGAGCTGTTTTTT. Protein: CASSQDYTGELFF. The rearrangement joins TRBV4-3 to TRBJ2-2, with D uncertain. The CDR3 contains 13 residues. V was clipped by 0 bases and J by 3 bases, with 2 bases between them. Per the germline V gene, CDR1 is LGHNA and CDR2 is YSLEER.

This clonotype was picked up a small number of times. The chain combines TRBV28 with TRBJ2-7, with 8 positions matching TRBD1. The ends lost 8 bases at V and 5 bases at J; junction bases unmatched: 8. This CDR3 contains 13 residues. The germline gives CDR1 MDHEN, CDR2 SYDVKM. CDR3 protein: CASLEDRENEQYF. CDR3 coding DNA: TGTGCCAGCCTGGAGGACAGGGAAAACGAGCAGTACTTC.

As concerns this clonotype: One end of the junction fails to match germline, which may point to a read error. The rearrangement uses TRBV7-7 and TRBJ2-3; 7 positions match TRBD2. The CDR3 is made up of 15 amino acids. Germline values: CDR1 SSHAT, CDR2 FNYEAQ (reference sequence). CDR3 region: CATSLGPGEGDTQYF. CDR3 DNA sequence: TGTGCCACCAGCTTAGGGCCTGGGGAGGGCGATACGCAGTATTTT.

The CDR3 DNA follows: TGTGCCAGCCAACCGACAGGGGGCACCGGGGAGCTGTTTTTT. This sequence encodes CASQPTGGTGELFF. J is TRBJ2-2 and V is TRBV12-3 or TRBV12-4; the match to TRBD1 covers 9 bases. V dropped 8 bases and J dropped 4; count of bases not matched to a gene: 5. The CDR3 length is 14 residues.

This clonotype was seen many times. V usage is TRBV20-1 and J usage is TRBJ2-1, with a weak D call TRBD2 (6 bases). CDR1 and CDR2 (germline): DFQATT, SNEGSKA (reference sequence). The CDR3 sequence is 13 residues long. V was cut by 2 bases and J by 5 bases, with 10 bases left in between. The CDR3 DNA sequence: TGCAGTGCTAGAAGTGTAGCGGACAATGAGCAGTTCTTC. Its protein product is CSARSVADNEQFF.

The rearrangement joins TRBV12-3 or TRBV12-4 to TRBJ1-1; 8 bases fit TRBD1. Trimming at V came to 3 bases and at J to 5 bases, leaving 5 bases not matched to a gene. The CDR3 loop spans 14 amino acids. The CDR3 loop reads CASSLGQVGTEAFF. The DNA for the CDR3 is TGTGCCAGCAGTTTGGGACAGGTGGGAACTGAAGCTTTCTTT.

The CDR3: CASSPRASYEQYF. The DNA for the CDR3 is TGTGCCAGCAGCCCCCGTGCTTCCTACGAGCAGTACTTC. The V gene is TRBV9, the J gene TRBJ2-7; unclear D gene. The germline CDR1 and CDR2 sequences are SGDLS and YYNGEE. The CDR3 contains 13 residues. Trimming took off 4 bases at V and 1 base at J, with 9 bases between the two ends. The entire variable domain, with the rest obtained from reference TRBV9 and TRBJ2-7, is as follows: DSGVTQTPKHLITATGQRVTLRCSPRSGDLSVYWYQQSLDQGLQFLIQYYNGEERAKGNILERFSAQQFPDLHSELNLSSLELGDSALYFCASSPRASYEQYFGPGTRLTVT.

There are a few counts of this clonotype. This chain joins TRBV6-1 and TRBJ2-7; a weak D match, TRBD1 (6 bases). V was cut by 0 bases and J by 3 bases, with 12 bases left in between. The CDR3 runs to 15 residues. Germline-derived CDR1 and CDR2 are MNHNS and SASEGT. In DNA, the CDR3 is TGTGCCAGCAGTGAAGCGGGGGCAGGGAGCTACGAGCAGTACTTC. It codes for CASSEAGAGSYEQYF.

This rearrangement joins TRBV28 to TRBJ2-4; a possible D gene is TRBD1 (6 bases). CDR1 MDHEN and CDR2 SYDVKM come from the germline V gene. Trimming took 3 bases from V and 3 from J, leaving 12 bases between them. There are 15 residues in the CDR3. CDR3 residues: CASSFQGPVKNIQYF. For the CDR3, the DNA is TGTGCCAGCAGTTTTCAGGGGCCGGTCAAAAACATTCAGTACTTC. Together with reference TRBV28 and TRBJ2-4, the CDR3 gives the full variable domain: DVKVTQSSRYLVKRTGEKVFLECVQDMDHENMFWYRQDPGLGLRLIYFSYDVKMKEKGDIPEGYSVSREKKERFSLILESASTNQTSMYLCASSFQGPVKNIQYFGAGTRLSVL.

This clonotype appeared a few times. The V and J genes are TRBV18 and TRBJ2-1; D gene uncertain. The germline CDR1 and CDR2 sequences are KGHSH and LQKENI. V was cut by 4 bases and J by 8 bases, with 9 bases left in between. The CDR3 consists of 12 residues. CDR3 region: CASSRRLYEQFF. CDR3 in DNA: TGTGCCAGCTCACGGCGGCTTTATGAGCAGTTCTTC. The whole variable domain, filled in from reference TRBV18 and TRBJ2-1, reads NAGVMQNPRHLVRRRGQEARLRCSPMKGHSHVYWYRQLPEEGLKFMVYLQKENIIDESGMPKERFSAEFPKEGPSILRIQQVVRGDSAAYFCASSRRLYEQFFGPGTRLTVL.

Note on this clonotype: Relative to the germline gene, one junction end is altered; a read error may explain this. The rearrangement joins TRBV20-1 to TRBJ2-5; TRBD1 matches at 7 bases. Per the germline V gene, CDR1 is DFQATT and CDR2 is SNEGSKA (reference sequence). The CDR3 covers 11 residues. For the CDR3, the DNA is TGCAGTGCTAGGCAGGGGGAGACCCAGTCCTTC. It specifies CSARQGETQSF.

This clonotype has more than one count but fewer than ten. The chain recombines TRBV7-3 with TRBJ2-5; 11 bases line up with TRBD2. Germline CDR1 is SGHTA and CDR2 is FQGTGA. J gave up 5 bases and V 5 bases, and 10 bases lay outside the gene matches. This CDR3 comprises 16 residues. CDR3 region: CASSPGTSGVGETQYF. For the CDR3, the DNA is TGTGCCAGCAGCCCCGGGACTAGCGGAGTGGGGGAGACCCAGTACTTC.

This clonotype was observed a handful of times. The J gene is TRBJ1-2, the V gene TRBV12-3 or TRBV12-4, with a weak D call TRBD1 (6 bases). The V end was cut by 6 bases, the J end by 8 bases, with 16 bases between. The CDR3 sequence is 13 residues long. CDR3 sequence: CASRSGTLHGYTF. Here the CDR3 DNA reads TGTGCCAGCAGGTCCGGGACACTGCACGGCTACACCTTC.

CDR3 protein: CASSYSYKWEQFF. The CDR3 DNA reads as TGTGCCAGCAGTTACTCCTATAAATGGGAGCAGTTCTTC. The chain uses TRBV6-2 or TRBV6-3 and TRBJ2-1; unclear D gene. From germline, CDR1 is MNHEY and CDR2 SVGEGT. Trimming took 0 bases from V and 10 from J, leaving 10 bases between them. The CDR3 sequence is 13 residues long.